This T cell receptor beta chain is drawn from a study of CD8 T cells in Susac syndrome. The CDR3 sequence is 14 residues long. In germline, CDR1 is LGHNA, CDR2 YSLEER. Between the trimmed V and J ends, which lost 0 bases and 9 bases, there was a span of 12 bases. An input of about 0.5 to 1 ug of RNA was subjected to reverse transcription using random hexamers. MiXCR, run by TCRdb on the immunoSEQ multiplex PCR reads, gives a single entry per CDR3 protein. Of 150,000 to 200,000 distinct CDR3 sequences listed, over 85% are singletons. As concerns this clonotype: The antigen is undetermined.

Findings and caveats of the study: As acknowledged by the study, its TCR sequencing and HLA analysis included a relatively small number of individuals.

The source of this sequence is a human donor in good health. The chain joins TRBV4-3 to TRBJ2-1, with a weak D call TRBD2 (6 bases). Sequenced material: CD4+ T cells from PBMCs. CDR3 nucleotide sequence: TGCGCCAGCAGCCAAGACGGAGGGGTTGCTGAGCAGTTCTTC. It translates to CASSQDGGVAEQFF.